The sequence of this TCR beta chain was determined in a study of T cells in localized non-small cell lung cancer. Data came from immunoSEQ multiplex PCR; TCRdb stores just in-frame clones and leaves some out. The sample holds approximately 1,000 clones; about 21% are singletons and the top ten take 10% to 15%. Study-wide findings and caveats: Adjacent lung had a median about 60 of the 100 largest tumor clones. Heterogeneity is still possible, as just one tumor region was sequenced.

By frequency in the sample, this clone is medium-sized. The antigen is not known. This CDR3 is built from 13 residues. CDR1 is MNHGY, CDR2 SAAAGT, per germline. V lost 0 bases, J lost 11 bases, and 8 bases lay in between. Sequences were derived from normal lung tissue next to the tumor, sampled before any cancer treatment. This rearrangement joins TRBV6-8 to TRBJ1-6, with D tentatively TRBD1 (5 bases). The sequence came from a woman aged 35 to 70 with stage III lung adenocarcinoma. CDR3 nucleotide sequence: TGTGCCAGCAGTTACTCCCCAGGGCCACCCCTCCACTTT. Translation gives CASSYSPGPPLHF.